A selection of T cell receptor beta chains follows, all from one sample in a study of blood T cell repertoires in COVID-19. Produced via immunoSEQ multiplex PCR; TCRdb's table is partial and in-frame only. Among around 500,000 clones listed, 75% to 90% were seen once. Material for sequencing was peripheral blood. These receptors originate from a human donor in a cohort sampled during active COVID-19. CDR3s include the opening cysteine and the closing phenylalanine or tryptophan. Each record gives: J gene, CDR3 length, V gene, D gene, clone size, CDR3 DNA, CDR3 protein. A D gene is named only where the DNA matches it firmly. Not every row has a clone size; where given, it reads once, few, many or a size class.

>TRBJ2-5|15|TRBV9|NA|NA
TGTGCCAGCAGCACCCTTGGGGGACAAGTAGAAACCCAGTACTTC
CASSTLGGQVETQYF
>TRBJ1-6|13|TRBV19|TRBD1|NA
TGTGCCAGTAGTGGACAGGGCAATTCACCCCTCCACTTT
CASSGQGNSPLHF
>TRBJ1-3|15|TRBV19|NA|NA
TGTGCCAGTAAATGGGACTACCTCTCTGGAAACACCATATATTTT
CASKWDYLSGNTIYF
>TRBJ2-1|12|TRBV24-1|NA|NA
TGTGCCACCTCTTCGCCTAGAGATGAGCAGTTCTTC
CATSSPRDEQFF
>TRBJ2-3|13|TRBV30|NA|NA
TGTGCCTGGAGTTGGCAGGGAAGGGATACGCAGTATTTT
CAWSWQGRDTQYF
>TRBJ2-1|15|TRBV18|NA|NA
TGTGCCAGCTCTCAAGGGAGCGGAATGTACAATGAGCAGTTCTTC
CASSQGSGMYNEQFF
>TRBJ2-3|16|TRBV5-1|TRBD1|NA
TGCGCCAGCAGCTTGGAAGGGACAGTTTATACAGATACGCAGTATTTT
CASSLEGTVYTDTQYF
>TRBJ1-2|15|TRBV6-5|NA|once
TGTGCCAGCAGTCCCTCCCCAGGGGCAAACTATGGCTACACCTTC
CASSPSPGANYGYTF
>TRBJ2-7|15|TRBV5-8|TRBD2|NA
TGTGCCAGCAGCCCGGGACTAGCGGGATCCTACGAGCAGTACTTC
CASSPGLAGSYEQYF
>TRBJ2-2|15|TRBV7-7|NA|NA
TGTGCTAGCAGCTTCCAAGGAGCGAACACCGGGGAGCTGTTTTTT
CASSFQGANTGELFF
>TRBJ1-5|14|TRBV19|NA|NA
TGTGCCAGTAGTATACAGACTTTCAATCAGCCCCAGCATTTT
CASSIQTFNQPQHF
>TRBJ2-2|16|TRBV24-1|TRBD1|NA
TGTGCCACCAGTGATCAAGGGACAGGGTACACCGGGGAGCTGTTTTTT
CATSDQGTGYTGELFF
>TRBJ2-2|13|TRBV27|NA|many
TGTGCCAGCAGTTTCACATTTAATCGGGAGCTGTTTTTT
CASSFTFNRELFF
>TRBJ2-7|15|TRBV7-2|TRBD2|NA
TGTGCCAGCAGCTTACTAGCGGGTGGGGCCTACGAGCAGTACTTC
CASSLLAGGAYEQYF
>TRBJ1-4|14|TRBV19|NA|NA
TGTGCCACCTCTCCGGTTGGAACTAATGAAAAACTGTTTTTT
CATSPVGTNEKLFF